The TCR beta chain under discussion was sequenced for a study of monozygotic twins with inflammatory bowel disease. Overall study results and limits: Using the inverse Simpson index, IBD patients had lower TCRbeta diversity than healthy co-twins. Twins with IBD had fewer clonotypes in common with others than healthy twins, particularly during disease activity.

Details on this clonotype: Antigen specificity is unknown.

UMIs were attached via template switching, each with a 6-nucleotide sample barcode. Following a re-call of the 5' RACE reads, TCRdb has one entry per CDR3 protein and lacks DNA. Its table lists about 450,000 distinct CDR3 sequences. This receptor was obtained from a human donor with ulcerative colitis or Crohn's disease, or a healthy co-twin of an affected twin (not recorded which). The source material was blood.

The chain's CDR3 is CASSPPASFLAGEETQYF. The chain employs TRBV5-1 and TRBJ2-5; TCRdb designates TRBD2, a call that cannot be tested without DNA. In germline, CDR1 is SGHRS, CDR2 YFSETQ. This CDR3 has 18 amino acids.